This T cell receptor beta chain appears in the sequencing data of a study of cytotoxic CD8 clonotypes in ibrutinib-treated CLL. The wider study: Sample averages reached hundreds of thousands of productive templates and 80,000 to 100,000 productive rearrangements.

Comments on this clone: Its specificity is not known.

With 3 bases removed from V and 6 bases from J, the gap between germline ends came to 14 bases. CDR1 and CDR2 from the germline V gene are SGDLS and YYNGEE. This CDR3 is 14 amino acids long. Whole-study findings and limits: Clonality went up at the time of ibrutinib response, stayed stable in sustained remission, and later dropped back toward its baseline level at progression. At baseline, clonality was higher than in age-matched healthy donors and correlated with CD8+ counts.

The data were produced by immunoSEQ multiplex PCR, yet TCRdb's version contains in-frame clones alone and is incomplete. Among roughly 130,000 clones listed, 80% to 95% were seen once. The rearrangement uses TRBV9 and TRBJ2-3; D gene uncertain. The starting material was PBMCs, obtained after 12 months of ibrutinib treatment. This sequence was found in a human donor with chronic lymphocytic leukemia. Written as DNA, the CDR3 is TGTGCCAGCAGCGGAGGCGATTTCCCCGATACGCAGTATTTT. Translation gives CASSGGDFPDTQYF.